This T cell receptor beta chain was sequenced for a study of Graves' ophthalmopathy and Graves' hyperthyroidism. Broader study findings: The model reached just under 71% sensitivity and about 72% specificity for predicting ophthalmopathy progression. Among expanded thyroid clonotypes above 0.001 frequency, most also occurred in blood.

This CDR3 region has 14 residues. Germline V CDR1 and CDR2: SGHRS, YFSETQ. The V gene lost 2 bases and the J gene lost 3 bases, with 11 bases spanning the gap. RNA transcripts were the template, and TCR beta CDR3 regions were amplified from them. The authors performed first-round RT-PCR with HTBI primers and then a second-round multiplex PCR. TCRdb processed the multiplex PCR reads anew with MiXCR; each CDR3 protein has one entry. The data contain some 1.1 million distinct CDR3 sequences, about 38% of them singletons. This clonotype has a count of ten or more. The antigen remains undetermined. Material for sequencing was peripheral blood or thyroid tissue (not recorded which). The genes are TRBV5-1 and TRBJ1-2; weak D call: TRBD1 (6 bases). This receptor was taken from an adult man with Graves' hyperthyroidism. CDR3 nucleotides: TGCGCCAGCAGCTTTAGTGGGACATACTATGGCTACACCTTC. Its translation: CASSFSGTYYGYTF.